Shown below are 26 T cell receptor beta chains from a single sample sequenced in a study of identical twins. TCRdb independently ran MiXCR on the 5' RACE reads; one entry per CDR3 protein. The data contain roughly 1.6 million distinct CDR3 sequences, 25% to 35% of them seen just once; the ten biggest clones take up about 0.27%. The sample consisted of cord blood. The receptors were gathered from a newborn girl in good health.

The CDR3 protein is CATSDLGGDNEQFF. The CDR3 DNA follows: TGTGCCACCAGTGATTTGGGGGGAGACAATGAGCAGTTCTTC. V and J are TRBV24-1 and TRBJ2-1; D may correspond to TRBD1 or TRBD2 (5 bases each). Germline V lookup: CDR1 KGHDR, CDR2 SFDVKD. This CDR3 region has 14 residues. With 0 bases removed from V and 5 bases from J, the gap between germline ends came to 7 bases.

The V and J genes are TRBV11-2 and TRBJ1-2; D is uncertain. Germline CDR1 reads SGHAT; CDR2 reads FQNNGV. V gave up 1 base and J gave up 8 bases, with 14 bases separating them. The CDR3 is made up of 14 amino acids. CDR3 sequence reads: CASSLAVTLGGYTF. CDR3 nucleotides: TGTGCCAGCAGCTTAGCGGTCACATTGGGCGGCTACACCTTC.

This clonotype was detected a few times. The V gene is TRBV20-1, the J gene TRBJ1-2; unclear D gene. The germline V gene has CDR1 DFQATT and CDR2 SNEGSKA (reference sequence). The V and J ends lost 5 bases and 1 base respectively, with 11 bases between them. The CDR3 has 13 residues. CDR3 loop: CSAYDGFNYGYTF. The CDR3 nucleotides are TGCAGTGCTTATGACGGTTTTAACTATGGCTACACCTTC.

As concerns this clonotype: With a much larger clone just one base away, this may be a read error. The chain combines TRBV5-1 with TRBJ1-2; D uncertain. CDR3 size: 13 residues. The germline gives CDR1 SGHRS, CDR2 YFSETQ. The CDR3 DNA reads as TGCACCAGCAGCTTCCTACCTAACTATGGCTACACCTTC. Its translation: CTSSFLPNYGYTF.

This clonotype was detected a few times. V and J are TRBV6-2 or TRBV6-3 and TRBJ1-5; no reliable D call. Germline V gene lookup returns CDR1 MNHEY and CDR2 SVGEGT. The germline V and J ends were trimmed by 4 bases and 9 bases, with 4 bases remaining between them. The CDR3 is made up of 10 amino acids. The CDR3 region is CASSWVPQHF. CDR3 nucleotide sequence: TGTGCCAGCAGTTGGGTGCCCCAGCATTTT.

A few counts support this clonotype. The chain couples TRBV4-2 to TRBJ2-2; 8 bases fit TRBD2. Germline values: CDR1 LGHNA, CDR2 YNFKEQ. The CDR3 runs 17 residues. V lost 2 bases and J lost 1; bases outside the gene matches: 6. The CDR3 sequence: CASSQFGLALNTGELFF. The CDR3 DNA reads as TGTGCCAGCAGCCAATTTGGACTAGCCTTGAACACCGGGGAGCTGTTTTTT.

The chain links TRBV15 to TRBJ2-1; D might be TRBD2 (7 bases). CDR1 LNHNV and CDR2 YYDKDF come from the germline V gene (reference sequence). V lost 4 bases and J lost 0, with 10 bases in between. The length of the CDR3 is 15 residues. The CDR3 DNA reads as TGTGCCACCAGCATAGGGGGGGTCTCCTACAATGAGCAGTTCTTC. This gives the protein CATSIGGVSYNEQFF.

This clonotype was seen many times. J is TRBJ2-3 and V is TRBV27; TRBD1 might be the D (6 bases). In germline, CDR1 is MNHEY, CDR2 SMNVEV (reference sequence). Trimming pared 5 bases from V and 5 bases from J, leaving 14 bases between. The CDR3 runs 14 residues. The CDR3 DNA is TGTGCCAGCAGTCCCGTCAGGGGAAGAGATACGCAGTATTTT. Translation: CASSPVRGRDTQYF.

This chain uses TRBV20-1 with TRBJ1-4; TRBD1 is a possible D gene (6 bases). This CDR3 is built from 13 residues. Germline assignment: CDR1 DFQATT and CDR2 SNEGSKA (reference sequence). V was clipped by 6 bases and J by 2 bases, with 10 bases between them. Here the CDR3 DNA reads TGCAGTGCGGCGGGACACACTAATGAAAAACTGTTTTTT. Amino acids: CSAAGHTNEKLFF.

This clonotype was detected a few times. The rearrangement links TRBV3-1 to TRBJ2-7, with 13 positions matching TRBD2. The ends lost 0 bases at V and 9 bases at J; junction bases unmatched: 17. Germline V lookup: CDR1 LGHDT, CDR2 YNNKEL (reference sequence). The CDR3 is 19 amino acids. The CDR3 DNA reads TGTGCCAGCAGCCAAGATCATCCCGGACTAGCGGGAGCAGTGGATAGGCAGTACTTC. Translation gives CASSQDHPGLAGAVDRQYF.

V is TRBV10-3 and J is TRBJ2-3; 13 bases align to TRBD2. This CDR3 region has 18 residues. From germline, CDR1 is ENHRY and CDR2 SYGVKD. Losses at the gene ends were 5 bases for V and 1 base for J; bases not matched to a gene: 9. This CDR3 reads CAISLGLAGVPGTDTQYF. Here the CDR3 DNA reads TGTGCCATCAGTCTTGGACTAGCGGGAGTCCCCGGCACAGATACGCAGTATTTT.

This clonotype was recorded a few times. V usage is TRBV4-1 and J usage is TRBJ1-2; 8 nucleotides align to TRBD1. The V gene end was trimmed by 2 bases and the J gene end by 5 bases; junction bases not matched to a gene: 10. Germline assignment: CDR1 MGHRA and CDR2 YSYEKL. The CDR3 runs to 16 residues. In nucleotides, the CDR3 is TGCGCCAGCAGCCAACCCGCCAGGGGGCGAAAATATGGCTACACCTTC. Residues: CASSQPARGRKYGYTF.

This rearrangement joins TRBV29-1 to TRBJ1-1, with TRBD1 matching over 7 bases. The CDR3 totals 12 residues. Trimming took 6 bases from V and 6 from J; bases not matched to a gene: 7. Per germline, CDR1 SQVTM and CDR2 ANQGSEA. In DNA form, the CDR3 reads TGCAGCGTCGACAGGGATGGGGCTGAAGCTTTCTTT. The encoded protein is CSVDRDGAEAFF.

CDR3 sequence reads: CAIGTGAAVSGNTIYF. The CDR3 nucleotides read TGTGCCATCGGGACAGGGGCAGCTGTCTCTGGAAACACCATATATTTT. J is TRBJ1-3 and V is TRBV10-3; 10 nucleotides match TRBD1. The CDR3 runs 16 residues. Germline lookup yields CDR1 ENHRY and CDR2 SYGVKD. The V and J ends lost 8 bases and 0 bases, in that order; junction bases with no gene match: 7.

This rearrangement joins TRBV5-1 to TRBJ1-1; tentative D call: TRBD1 (5 bases). Germline V gene data show CDR1 as SGHRS and CDR2 as YFSETQ. Trimming stripped 0 bases from V and 10 bases from J, with 16 bases between. The CDR3 covers 14 residues. The CDR3 coding sequence is TGCGCCAGCAGCTTGGAGGGTCGGCAGGGTCGAGCTTTCTTT. This translates into CASSLEGRQGRAFF.

The chain carries TRBV14 and TRBJ1-2, with 7 bases fitting TRBD1. The CDR3 runs to 16 residues. Germline CDR1 and CDR2: SGHDN and FVKESK. V lost 0 bases, J lost 1 base, and 5 bases stayed unmatched. The CDR3 coding sequence is TGTGCCAGCAGCCAAGAAAGGGGGCTTTTTAACTATGGCTACACCTTC. Amino acid sequence: CASSQERGLFNYGYTF.

On this clonotype itself: A clone one base away is much larger, so this may be a read error. The chain's CDR3 is CVSSPTGDEQYF. As DNA, the CDR3 is TGTGTCAGCAGTCCGACAGGGGACGAGCAGTACTTC. This chain joins TRBV12-3 or TRBV12-4 and TRBJ2-7; TRBD1 matches 8 bases. The CDR3 runs to 12 residues.

In this sample, this clonotype turned up many times. The V and J genes are TRBV7-2 and TRBJ2-4; D is ambiguous. V shed 1 base and J shed 8 bases, with 6 bases lying between them. Germline CDR1 is SGHTA and CDR2 is FQGNSA. The CDR3 sequence is 12 residues long. DNA for the CDR3: TGTGCCAGCAGCTTAGACAACCACATTCAGTACTTC. It encodes CASSLDNHIQYF.

This clonotype was picked up one time. This chain joins TRBV7-2 and TRBJ2-7; a possible D gene is TRBD1 (5 bases). The V end was cut by 3 bases, the J end by 0 bases, with 12 bases between. Germline CDR1 is SGHTA and CDR2 is FQGNSA. This CDR3 spans 15 amino acids. This CDR3 is CASSFQAGPSYEQYF. CDR3 nucleotide sequence: TGTGCCAGCAGCTTCCAGGCAGGGCCCTCCTACGAGCAGTACTTC.

The chain couples TRBV7-9 to TRBJ2-7; unclear D gene. The CDR3 is 13 amino acids. In germline, CDR1 is SEHNR, CDR2 FQNEAQ (reference sequence). Trimming took 1 base from V and 2 from J, leaving 6 bases between them. The CDR3 nucleotides are TGTGCCAGCAGCTTAGACCAGACCTACGAGCAGTACTTC. Its protein product is CASSLDQTYEQYF.

The chain uses TRBV28 and TRBJ1-5; no clear D. V lost 6 bases to trimming and J lost 0 bases, with 12 bases between them. This CDR3 is 15 amino acids long. Germline V gene lookup returns CDR1 MDHEN and CDR2 SYDVKM. The CDR3 nucleotides are TGTGCCAGCAGGAAGGGAAGCCATAGCAATCAGCCCCAGCATTTT. It is translated as CASRKGSHSNQPQHF.

On this clonotype itself: Since a much larger clone is just one base distant, this may be a read error. The chain couples TRBV5-1 to TRBJ2-4, with 10 bases matching TRBD1. CDR1 is SGHRS, CDR2 YFSETQ, per germline. This CDR3 is 15 amino acids long. J gave up 9 bases and V 6 bases, and 12 bases lay outside the gene matches. CDR3 bases: TGCGCCAGCAACTCGAGGGGGACAGGGGCAAGCATTCAGTACTTC. Protein product: CASNSRGTGASIQYF.

The rearrangement uses TRBV20-1 and TRBJ2-1, with 11 bases lining up with TRBD2. Germline V CDR1 and CDR2: DFQATT, SNEGSKA (reference sequence). The V and J ends lost 1 base and 0 bases, in that order; junction bases with no gene match: 8. The CDR3 is 18 amino acids. CDR3 DNA: TGCAGTGCTAGAGTCCGACTAGCGGGACAGAGCTCCTACAATGAGCAGTTCTTC. Protein sequence: CSARVRLAGQSSYNEQFF.

V is TRBV9 and J is TRBJ2-4, with a tentative D call TRBD1 (6 bases). CDR3 size: 17 residues. With 1 base removed from V and 13 bases from J, the gap between germline ends came to 27 bases. Germline-derived CDR1 and CDR2 are SGDLS and YYNGEE. The CDR3 reads CASSVRLGRGRYNEQYF. CDR3 coding DNA: TGTGCCAGCAGCGTAAGGTTGGGCAGGGGCAGGTACAATGAGCAGTACTTC.

This chain joins TRBV6-2 or TRBV6-3 and TRBJ2-5, with 7 bases fitting TRBD2. The J call may be in error: the DNA end matches TRBJ2-7 better. CDR3 length: 14 residues. Germline-derived CDR1 and CDR2 are MNHEY and SVGEGT. CDR3 in amino acids: CASKITSAYYEQYF. In DNA, the CDR3 is TGTGCCAGCAAAATAACTAGCGCCTACTACGAGCAGTACTTC.

The rearrangement links TRBV7-9 to TRBJ1-1; D remains ambiguous. The germline gives CDR1 SEHNR, CDR2 FQNEAQ (reference sequence). Trimming left V 2 bases short and J 3 bases short, with 10 bases between. This CDR3 contains 14 residues. The CDR3 DNA reads as TGTGCCAGCAGCTTAACTACGGCGGACACTGAAGCTTTCTTT. Translated, it gives CASSLTTADTEAFF.